Following are 15 T cell receptor beta chains from one sample sequenced in a study of memory CD4+ T cells and cytomegalovirus serostatus. The sort gate was single viable CD3+CD4+CD8-CD45RO+ cells for memory CD4+ T cells. Data came from immunoSEQ multiplex PCR; TCRdb stores just in-frame clones and leaves some out. The table records nearly 60,000 clones, roughly three quarters of them present only once. Sequencing was performed on memory CD4+ T cells from blood. The receptors shown here come from an adult in good health and CMV-seronegative.

This clone occurred a few times. The rearrangement joins TRBV2 to TRBJ1-5; no reliable D call. The V gene lost 6 bases and the J gene lost 4 bases, with 13 bases spanning the gap. CDR1 is SNHLY and CDR2 is FYNNEI in the germline V gene. This CDR3 is 14 amino acids long. CDR3 bases: TGTGCCAGCAGGGACGGATCCTTAAATCAGCCCCAGCATTTT. This sequence encodes CASRDGSLNQPQHF.

The CDR3 spells CSARGGAETQYF. CDR3 coding DNA: TGCAGCGCCCGGGGGGGGGCAGAGACCCAGTACTTC. The gene calls are TRBV29-1 and TRBJ2-5; 8 nucleotides align to TRBD2. The CDR3 spans 12 residues. The V and J ends lost 7 bases and 4 bases, in that order; junction bases with no gene match: 5. Per germline, CDR1 SQVTM and CDR2 ANQGSEA.

The V gene is TRBV19, the J gene TRBJ2-1; 8 bases map to TRBD2. The CDR3 has 15 residues. Looked up from germline, CDR1 is LNHDA and CDR2 is SQIVND (reference sequence). The trim removed 6 bases at V and 8 bases at J, leaving 12 bases unmatched. For the CDR3, the DNA is TGTGCCAGTAGCGACCCGGGACTAGTTTTCGATGAGCAGTTCTTC. Translation gives CASSDPGLVFDEQFF.

The rearrangement links TRBV4-1 to TRBJ2-4; D might be TRBD1 (5 bases). Between the trimmed V and J ends, which lost 0 bases and 3 bases, there was a span of 15 bases. CDR3 length: 17 residues. CDR1 and CDR2 from the germline V gene are MGHRA and YSYEKL. The CDR3 is CASSQDGVGAVKNIQYF. The CDR3 nucleotides are TGCGCCAGCAGCCAAGATGGTGTAGGGGCAGTCAAAAACATTCAGTACTTC.

This sequence joins TRBV2 and TRBJ2-1, with a weak D call TRBD1 (6 bases). Trimming left V 7 bases short and J 7 bases short, with 20 bases between. CDR3 length: 15 amino acids. CDR1 SNHLY and CDR2 FYNNEI come from the germline V gene. CDR3 amino acids: CASTLSGSRGNEQFF. CDR3 DNA sequence: TGTGCCAGCACTCTAAGCGGTAGCAGGGGTAATGAGCAGTTCTTC.

Here the CDR3 reads CASSYNYEQYF. CDR3 nucleotide sequence: TGTGCCAGCAGTTACAACTACGAGCAGTACTTC. The chain employs TRBV6-5 and TRBJ2-7; D is ambiguous. Germline V lookup: CDR1 MNHEY, CDR2 SVGAGI. V was shortened by 2 bases and J by 3 bases, with 2 bases between the two germline ends. The CDR3 sequence is 11 residues long.

The chain uses TRBV28 and TRBJ2-7; TRBD1 agrees at 8 bases. V gave up 1 base and J gave up 2 bases; unmatched junction bases: 4. CDR1 and CDR2 from the germline V gene are MDHEN and SYDVKM. This CDR3 comprises 15 residues. For the CDR3, the DNA is TGTGCCAGCAGTTTATCGGACAGGGCTACCTACGAGCAGTACTTC. Encoded protein: CASSLSDRATYEQYF.

This chain joins TRBV18 and TRBJ2-6; no clear D. Germline V lookup: CDR1 KGHSH, CDR2 LQKENI. This CDR3 comprises 14 residues. V lost 1 base and J lost 3, with 4 bases in between. The CDR3 spells CASSPQNGANVLTF. The CDR3 DNA sequence: TGTGCCAGCTCACCACAGAATGGGGCCAACGTCCTGACTTTC.

The V gene is TRBV11-2, the J gene TRBJ2-5; D not certain. With 0 bases removed from V and 11 bases from J, the gap between germline ends came to 13 bases. Germline V gene sequence: CDR1 SGHAT, CDR2 FQNNGV. This CDR3 is 13 amino acids long. CDR3: CASSLDVQAGQYF. Written as DNA, the CDR3 is TGTGCCAGCAGCTTAGATGTTCAGGCTGGACAGTACTTC.

J is TRBJ2-3 and V is TRBV9, with 8 bases fitting TRBD1. V was clipped by 0 bases and J by 5 bases; unmatched bases: 8. The CDR3 contains 16 residues. Germline CDR1 is SGDLS and CDR2 is YYNGEE. The CDR3 reads CASSVGPGGAGDTQYF. In DNA form, the CDR3 reads TGTGCCAGCAGCGTAGGGCCAGGGGGCGCAGGAGATACGCAGTATTTT.

The chain couples TRBV7-2 to TRBJ1-2; D call uncertain. Germline loops: CDR1 SGHTA, CDR2 FQGNSA. The CDR3 covers 13 residues. Trimming took 2 bases from V and 6 from J, leaving 10 bases between them. CDR3 protein: CASSLRTGHGYTF. The CDR3 DNA follows: TGTGCCAGCAGCTTAAGAACGGGCCATGGCTACACCTTC.

The V gene is TRBV7-9, the J gene TRBJ1-1, with TRBD1 identical over 9 bases. Germline-derived CDR1 and CDR2 are SEHNR and FQNEAQ (reference sequence). CDR3 size: 15 residues. The V gene end was trimmed by 5 bases and the J gene end by 1 base; junction bases not matched to a gene: 5. CDR3: CASSIRQGGNTEAFF. CDR3 nucleotides: TGTGCCAGCAGCATTCGACAGGGGGGGAACACTGAAGCTTTCTTT. The entire variable domain, with the rest obtained from reference TRBV7-9 and TRBJ1-1, is as follows: DTGVSQNPRHKITKRGQNVTFRCDPISEHNRLYWYRQTLGQGPEFLTYFQNEAQLEKSRLLSDRFSAERPKGSFSTLEIQRTEQGDSAMYLCASSIRQGGNTEAFFGQGTRLTVV.

The chain combines TRBV30 with TRBJ2-1, with TRBD2 identical over 9 bases. V was pared by 4 bases and J by 4 bases, with 14 bases of the junction left unmatched. The CDR3 consists of 17 residues. Germline V gene sequence: CDR1 GTSNPN, CDR2 SVGIG (reference sequence). The chain's CDR3 is CAWTVRPGLAPYNEQFF. In DNA, the CDR3 is TGTGCCTGGACCGTACGCCCCGGACTAGCGCCATACAATGAGCAGTTCTTC.

J is TRBJ1-1 and V is TRBV11-3; D ambiguous. This CDR3 contains 13 residues. V was clipped by 0 bases and J by 0 bases, with 2 bases between them. The germline gives CDR1 SGHNT, CDR2 YENEEA. CDR3 nucleotides: TGTGCCAGCAGCTTAGATGTGAACACTGAAGCTTTCTTT. Protein product: CASSLDVNTEAFF. The full variable domain, completed using reference TRBV11-3 and TRBJ1-1, is EAGVVQSPRYKIIEKKQPVAFWCNPISGHNTLYWYLQNLGQGPELLIRYENEEAVDDSQLPKDRFSAERLKGVDSTLKIQPAELGDSAVYLCASSLDVNTEAFFGQGTRLTVV.

CDR3 loop: CASSLEARGNGYTF. CDR3 bases: TGTGCCAGCAGCTTAGAGGCCAGGGGGAATGGCTACACCTTC. The V and J genes are TRBV7-9 and TRBJ1-2; the match to TRBD1 covers 7 bases. Germline-derived CDR1 and CDR2 are SEHNR and FQNEAQ (reference sequence). Germline trimming cut 1 base from V and 6 bases from J; bases unmatched to any gene: 5. This CDR3 has 14 amino acids.